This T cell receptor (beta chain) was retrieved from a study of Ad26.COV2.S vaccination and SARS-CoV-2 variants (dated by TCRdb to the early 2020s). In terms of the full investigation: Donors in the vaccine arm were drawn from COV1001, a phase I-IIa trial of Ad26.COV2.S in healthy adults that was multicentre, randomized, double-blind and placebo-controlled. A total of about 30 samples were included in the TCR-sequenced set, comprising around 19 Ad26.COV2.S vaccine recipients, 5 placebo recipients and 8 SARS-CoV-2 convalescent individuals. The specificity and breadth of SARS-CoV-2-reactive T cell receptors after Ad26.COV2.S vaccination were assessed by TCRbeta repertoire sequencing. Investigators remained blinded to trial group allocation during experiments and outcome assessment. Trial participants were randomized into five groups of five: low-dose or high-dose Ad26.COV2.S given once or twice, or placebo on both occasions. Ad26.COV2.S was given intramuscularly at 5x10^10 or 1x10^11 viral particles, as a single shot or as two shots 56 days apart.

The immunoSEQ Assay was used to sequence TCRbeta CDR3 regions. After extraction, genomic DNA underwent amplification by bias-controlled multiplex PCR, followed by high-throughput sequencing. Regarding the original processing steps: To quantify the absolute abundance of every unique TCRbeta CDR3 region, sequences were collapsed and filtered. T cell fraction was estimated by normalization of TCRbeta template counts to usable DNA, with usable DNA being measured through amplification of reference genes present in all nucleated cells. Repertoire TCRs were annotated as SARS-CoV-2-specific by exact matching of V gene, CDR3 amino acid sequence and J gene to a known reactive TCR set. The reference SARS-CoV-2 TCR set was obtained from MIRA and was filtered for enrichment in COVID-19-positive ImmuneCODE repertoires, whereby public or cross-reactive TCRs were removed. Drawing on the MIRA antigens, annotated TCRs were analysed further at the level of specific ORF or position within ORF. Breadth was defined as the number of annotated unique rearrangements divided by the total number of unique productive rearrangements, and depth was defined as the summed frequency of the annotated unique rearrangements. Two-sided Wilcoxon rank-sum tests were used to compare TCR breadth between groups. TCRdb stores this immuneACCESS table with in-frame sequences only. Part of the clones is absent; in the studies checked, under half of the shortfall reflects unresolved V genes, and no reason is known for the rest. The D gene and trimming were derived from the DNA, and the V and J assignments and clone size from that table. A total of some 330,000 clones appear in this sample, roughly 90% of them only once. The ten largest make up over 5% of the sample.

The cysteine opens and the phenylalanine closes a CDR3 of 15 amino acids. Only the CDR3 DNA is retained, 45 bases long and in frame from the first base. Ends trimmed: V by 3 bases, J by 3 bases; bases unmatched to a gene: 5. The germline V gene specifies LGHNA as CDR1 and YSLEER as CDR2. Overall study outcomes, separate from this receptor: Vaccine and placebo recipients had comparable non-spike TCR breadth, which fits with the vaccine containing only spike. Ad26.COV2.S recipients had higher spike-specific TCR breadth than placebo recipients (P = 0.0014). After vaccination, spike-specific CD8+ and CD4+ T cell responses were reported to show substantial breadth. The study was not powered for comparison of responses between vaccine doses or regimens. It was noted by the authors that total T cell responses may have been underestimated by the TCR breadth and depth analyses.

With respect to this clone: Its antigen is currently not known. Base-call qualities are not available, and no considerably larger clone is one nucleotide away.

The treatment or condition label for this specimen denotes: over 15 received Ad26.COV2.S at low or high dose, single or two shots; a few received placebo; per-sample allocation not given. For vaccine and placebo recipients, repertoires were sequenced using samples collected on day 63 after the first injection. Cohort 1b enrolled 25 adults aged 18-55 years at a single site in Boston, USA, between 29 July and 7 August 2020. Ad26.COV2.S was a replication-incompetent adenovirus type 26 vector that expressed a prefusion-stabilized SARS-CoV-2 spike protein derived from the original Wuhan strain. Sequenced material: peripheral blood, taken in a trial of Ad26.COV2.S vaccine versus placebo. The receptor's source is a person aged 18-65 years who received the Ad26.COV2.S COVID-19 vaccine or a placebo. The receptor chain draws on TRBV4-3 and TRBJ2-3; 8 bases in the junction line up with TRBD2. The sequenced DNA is TGCGCCAGCAGCCATCAGCGGGAGATGACAGATACGCAGTATTTT. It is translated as CASSHQREMTDTQYF.